What follows are 8 T cell receptor beta chains derived from one specimen sequenced in a study of cytomegalovirus exposure and HLA in healthy donors. The PCR had 60 Vbeta and 13 Jbeta primers. TCRdb's table, derived via immunoSEQ multiplex PCR, lists solely in-frame clones and lacks some. Of 150,000 to 200,000 clones in the sample, around 68% were seen once. Material for sequencing was PBMCs. All receptors derive from a man aged 40-55 years in good health and CMV-seronegative.

In DNA form, the CDR3 reads TGTGCCAGCAGCGGGGACAGGGGTGCCACTGAAGCTTTCTTT. This sequence encodes CASSGDRGATEAFF. The J gene is TRBJ1-1, the V gene TRBV5-6; 10 nucleotides agree with TRBD1. Germline V gene lookup returns CDR1 SGHDT and CDR2 YYEEEE. V lost 4 bases and J lost 4; bases outside the gene matches: 4. The CDR3 sequence is 14 residues long.

This clone came up a few times. This sequence joins TRBV19 and TRBJ2-1; maybe TRBD2 (5 bases). CDR1 and CDR2 from the germline V gene are LNHDA and SQIVND (reference sequence). This CDR3 has 13 amino acids. Deletions cut 5 bases from V and 7 bases from J, with 12 bases between. The CDR3 bases are TGTGCCAGTAGTTCAGGACTGGGGAATGAGCAGTTCTTC. Protein: CASSSGLGNEQFF.

J is TRBJ1-2 and V is TRBV6-4; D unresolved. This CDR3 comprises 14 residues. Germline V gene lookup returns CDR1 MRHNA and CDR2 SNTAGT. Trimming pared 6 bases from V and 3 bases from J, leaving 14 bases between. CDR3 region: CASSQSGGYYGYTF. CDR3 coding DNA: TGTGCCAGCAGCCAGAGTGGAGGGTACTATGGCTACACCTTC.

This sequence joins TRBV6-5 and TRBJ1-3, with 7 bases fitting TRBD1. The germline V gene has CDR1 MNHEY and CDR2 SVGAGI. The CDR3 extends over 16 amino acids. Trimming cost V 0 bases and J 0 bases; bases outside gene matches: 2. As DNA, the CDR3 is TGTGCCAGCAGTTACTCCCGGGACAGCTCTGGAAACACCATATATTTT. It specifies CASSYSRDSSGNTIYF.

The chain links TRBV5-4 to TRBJ2-1; 11 bases align to TRBD1. Germline lookup yields CDR1 SGHNT and CDR2 YYREEE (reference sequence). Unmatched junction bases numbered 12, after V lost 4 bases and J lost 6 bases. The CDR3 covers 17 residues. As DNA, the CDR3 is TGTGCCAGCAGCGAATACCGAACCGGGACAGGGGGCAATGAGCAGTTCTTC. As protein: CASSEYRTGTGGNEQFF.

This clone was picked up a small number of times. This chain links TRBV2 with TRBJ2-7, with 10 positions matching TRBD2. J gave up 3 bases and V 7 bases, and 9 bases lay outside the gene matches. Per the germline V gene, CDR1 is SNHLY and CDR2 is FYNNEI. CDR3 length: 15 amino acids. CDR3 loop: CASTETSGLFYEQYF. CDR3 in DNA: TGTGCCAGCACCGAGACTAGCGGGCTATTCTACGAGCAGTACTTC.

The rearrangement joins TRBV19 to TRBJ1-1, with a weak D call TRBD1 (5 bases). With 5 bases removed from V and 3 bases from J, the gap between germline ends came to 10 bases. The CDR3 is 13 residues long. Germline loops: CDR1 LNHDA, CDR2 SQIVND (reference sequence). CDR3 sequence reads: CASSRQIYTEAFF. The CDR3 bases are TGTGCCAGTAGTCGACAGATTTACACTGAAGCTTTCTTT. Full variable domain (remainder filled in from reference TRBV19 and TRBJ1-1): DGGITQSPKYLFRKEGQNVTLSCEQNLNHDAMYWYRQDPGQGLRLIYYSQIVNDFQKGDIAEGYSVSREKKESFPLTVTSAQKNPTAFYLCASSRQIYTEAFFGQGTRLTVV.

There are a few counts of this clone. Written as DNA, the CDR3 is TGTGCCAGCAGCTTAAACAGAAACTACAATGAGCAGTTCTTC. Protein sequence: CASSLNRNYNEQFF. The chain couples TRBV7-2 to TRBJ2-1; D ambiguous. V was cut by 2 bases and J by 3 bases, with 8 bases left in between. Germline-derived CDR1 and CDR2 are SGHTA and FQGNSA. The CDR3 contains 14 residues.